This T cell receptor (beta chain) was sequenced in a study of cytomegalovirus exposure and HLA in healthy donors. PCR was performed using 60 Vbeta and 13 Jbeta primers. The repertoire was sequenced with immunoSEQ multiplex PCR; TCRdb's copy has only in-frame clones and lacks some. The table records around 150,000 clones, 75% to 80% of them present only once. V lost 1 base and J lost 5; bases outside the gene matches: 3. CDR3 length: 15 residues. The germline gives CDR1 KGHSH, CDR2 LQKENI. This sequence was found in a woman aged 35 to 49 in good health and CMV-seronegative. The sample was PBMCs. This chain uses TRBV18 with TRBJ1-4; 8 bases map to TRBD1. In nucleotides, the CDR3 is TGTGCCAGCTCACCACGGACAGGGAGAAATGAAAAACTGTTTTTT. Translating gives CASSPRTGRNEKLFF. The complete variable domain, with remaining parts taken from reference TRBV18 and TRBJ1-4, reads NAGVMQNPRHLVRRRGQEARLRCSPMKGHSHVYWYRQLPEEGLKFMVYLQKENIIDESGMPKERFSAEFPKEGPSILRIQQVVRGDSAAYFCASSPRTGRNEKLFFGSGTQLSVL.